These 28 T cell receptor beta chains came from one sample sequenced in a study of shared T cell receptors in the human thymus. Profiling relied on immunoSEQ multiplex PCR, and the TCRdb table lists in-frame clones only, not all of them. In the table there are 500,000 to 850,000 clones, around 87% of which are singletons. This sample also belongs to another study, concerning human thymus T cells.

Sequenced material: thymocytes. The source is a boy younger than two with a congenital heart defect.

The chain employs TRBV9 and TRBJ1-1; D not certain. V lost 6 bases, J lost 7 bases, and 16 bases lay in between. Germline V gives CDR1 SGDLS, CDR2 YYNGEE. The CDR3 sequence is 13 residues long. This CDR3 is CASTKTGRDEAFF. The DNA for the CDR3 is TGTGCCAGCACCAAGACCGGGAGGGATGAAGCTTTCTTT. The complete variable domain, with remaining parts taken from reference TRBV9 and TRBJ1-1, reads DSGVTQTPKHLITATGQRVTLRCSPRSGDLSVYWYQQSLDQGLQFLIQYYNGEERAKGNILERFSAQQFPDLHSELNLSSLELGDSALYFCASTKTGRDEAFFGQGTRLTVV.

The rearrangement uses TRBV25-1 and TRBJ2-3; 7 bases are shared with TRBD2. V was pared by 5 bases and J by 6 bases, with 8 bases of the junction left unmatched. Per the germline V gene, CDR1 is MGHDK and CDR2 is SYGVNS. The CDR3 runs 14 residues. In DNA, the CDR3 is TGTGCCAGCAGTTTCGGGGGGACCGGGGATACGCAGTATTTT. This codes for CASSFGGTGDTQYF.

This rearrangement joins TRBV7-8 to TRBJ2-7; 15 nucleotides match TRBD2. V trimming: 2 bases; J trimming: 4 bases; junction bases outside the gene matches: 15. The CDR3 totals 20 residues. The germline V gene has CDR1 SGHVS and CDR2 FQNEAQ. The CDR3 region is CASSLTQGLAGGFVSYEQYF. CDR3 nucleotide sequence: TGTGCCAGCAGCTTAACCCAGGGACTAGCGGGGGGCTTTGTTTCGTACGAGCAGTACTTC.

CDR3 loop: CASSPDPGTGINSPLHF. As DNA, the CDR3 is TGCGCCAGCAGCCCAGACCCCGGAACAGGGATTAATTCACCCCTCCACTTT. The V gene is TRBV4-1, the J gene TRBJ1-6; D perhaps matches TRBD1 (6 bases). The length of the CDR3 is 17 residues. Germline lookup yields CDR1 MGHRA and CDR2 YSYEKL. V lost 4 bases, J lost 6 bases, and 19 bases lay in between.

This chain connects TRBV7-6 to TRBJ1-5; no reliable D call. Germline V CDR1 and CDR2: SGHVS, FNYEAQ. The germline V and J ends were trimmed by 2 bases and 2 bases, with 10 bases remaining between them. The CDR3 covers 15 residues. As DNA, the CDR3 is TGTGCCAGCAGCTTAAGTGGGGAGGGCAATCAGCCCCAGCATTTT. Translation: CASSLSGEGNQPQHF.

This clone was picked up one time. CDR3 nucleotide sequence: TGCGCCAGCAGCTTTTGGAGGGCTAGCGGGAGGAATAGCAGGGGTGAGCAGTTCTTC. It translates to CASSFWRASGRNSRGEQFF. This chain uses TRBV5-1 with TRBJ2-1; 11 bases fit TRBD2. Germline V gene sequence: CDR1 SGHRS, CDR2 YFSETQ. This CDR3 contains 19 residues. V shed 2 bases and J 9 bases; nucleotides not matched to a gene: 19. Complete variable domain (other parts from reference TRBV5-1 and TRBJ2-1): KAGVTQTPRYLIKTRGQQVTLSCSPISGHRSVSWYQQTPGQGLQFLFEYFSETQRNKGNFPGRFSGRQFSNSRSEMNVSTLELGDSALYLCASSFWRASGRNSRGEQFFGPGTRLTVL.

The CDR3 loop reads CASSQEIAGVADTQYF. DNA for the CDR3: TGCGCCAGCAGCCAAGAGATAGCGGGAGTCGCAGATACGCAGTATTTT. The genes are TRBV4-3 and TRBJ2-3; 9 nucleotides agree with TRBD2. V gave up 0 bases and J gave up 4 bases; unmatched junction bases: 5. CDR1 and CDR2 (germline): LGHNA, YSLEER. The CDR3 extends over 16 amino acids.

The chain joins TRBV6-5 to TRBJ1-1; 8 bases line up with TRBD1. This CDR3 has 14 amino acids. Trimming removed 0 bases from V and 6 bases from J; junction bases left unmatched: 3. Germline V gives CDR1 MNHEY, CDR2 SVGAGI. CDR3 region: CASSYSSGGSEAFF. CDR3 nucleotides: TGTGCCAGCAGTTACTCCTCAGGGGGCTCTGAAGCTTTCTTT.

The chain combines TRBV27 with TRBJ1-1; no clear D. Germline values: CDR1 MNHEY, CDR2 SMNVEV (reference sequence). Trimming stripped 8 bases from V and 3 bases from J, with 10 bases between. The CDR3 sequence is 12 residues long. CDR3 sequence (DNA): TGTGCCAGCGGCATCCGTTACACTGAAGCTTTCTTT. Protein: CASGIRYTEAFF.

This sequence joins TRBV5-1 and TRBJ2-1; 11 nucleotides line up with TRBD2. The CDR3 runs 12 residues. V was pared by 7 bases and J by 9 bases, with 3 bases of the junction left unmatched. Germline CDR1 is SGHRS and CDR2 is YFSETQ. The CDR3: CASYLAGGEQFF. The DNA for the CDR3 is TGCGCCAGCTATCTAGCGGGAGGTGAGCAGTTCTTC.

The count of this clone is one. One end of the junction varies from germline; a read error may be responsible. The chain joins TRBV2 to TRBJ2-4; 9 nucleotides align to TRBD1. The V gene's germline CDR1 is SNHLY and CDR2 FYNNEI. The CDR3 sequence is 12 residues long. Here the CDR3 reads CASKRQGGAYNF. The CDR3 region has the DNA TGTGCCAGCAAGAGACAGGGGGGAGCCTACAACTTC.

The chain joins TRBV14 to TRBJ2-5, with 7 bases aligning to TRBD2. J was trimmed by 2 bases and V by 4 bases; bases with no gene match: 16. The CDR3 has 18 residues. Germline V gives CDR1 SGHDN, CDR2 FVKESK. In DNA form, the CDR3 reads TGTGCCAGCAGCCCCTACAGGTTGGGGGAGGGAGATCAAGAGACCCAGTACTTC. Its translation: CASSPYRLGEGDQETQYF.

J is TRBJ2-3 and V is TRBV6-5, with TRBD2 matching 10 bases. The CDR3 sequence is 14 residues long. In germline, CDR1 is MNHEY, CDR2 SVGAGI. V gave up 5 bases and J gave up 9 bases; unmatched junction bases: 8. CDR3 in amino acids: CASSRTASGSTQYF. The CDR3 region has the DNA TGTGCCAGCAGTCGTACCGCTAGCGGGAGCACGCAGTATTTT.

Only one count was recorded for this clone. This chain joins TRBV27 and TRBJ1-5; D call uncertain. V shed 10 bases and J shed 0 bases, with 16 bases lying between them. CDR1 is MNHEY, CDR2 SMNVEV, per germline (reference sequence). The CDR3 has 15 amino acids. CDR3 sequence: CAIKPGLYSNQPQHF. The CDR3, as DNA: TGTGCCATCAAACCAGGTCTTTATAGCAATCAGCCCCAGCATTTT.

This clone was recorded once. The chain has TRBV10-2 and TRBJ1-2; D possibly corresponds to TRBD1 (5 bases). The CDR3 spans 13 residues. The germline V gene encodes CDR1 WSHSY and CDR2 SAAADI. The V end lost 2 bases, the J end lost 2 bases, and 6 bases lay between the germline ends. In nucleotides, the CDR3 is TGCGCCAGCAGTGAGAAGGGGAACTATGGCTACACCTTC. This codes for CASSEKGNYGYTF.

Comment on this clone: The sample carries other DNA sequences with the same CDR3. This chain uses TRBV11-2 with TRBJ2-7; D perhaps matches TRBD1 (5 bases). The CDR3 runs to 14 residues. In germline, CDR1 is SGHAT, CDR2 FQNNGV. The V end was cut by 2 bases, the J end by 0 bases, with 8 bases between. Here the CDR3 DNA reads TGTGCCAGCAGCTTAACAGGAAGCTCCTACGAGCAGTACTTC. Its translation: CASSLTGSSYEQYF.

With regard to this clone: In the same sample, other DNA sequences code for this CDR3. The rearrangement joins TRBV5-1 to TRBJ1-2; D possibly corresponds to TRBD1 (5 bases). This CDR3 contains 12 residues. V lost 4 bases, J lost 8 bases, and 12 bases lay in between. Germline CDR1 SGHRS, CDR2 YFSETQ. The CDR3 spells CASSLTGGGYTF. The CDR3 DNA is TGCGCCAGCAGCCTAACAGGCGGAGGCTACACCTTC.

This chain joins TRBV5-6 and TRBJ1-2, with TRBD1 identical over 10 bases. V dropped 4 bases and J dropped 5; count of bases not matched to a gene: 8. Germline assignment: CDR1 SGHDT and CDR2 YYEEEE. The CDR3 sequence is 15 residues long. The CDR3 coding sequence is TGTGCCAGCAGCGTACTGGACAGGGGGGGATATGGCTACACCTTC. Translating gives CASSVLDRGGYGYTF.

In this sample, this clone turned up once. This rearrangement joins TRBV15 to TRBJ2-7, with a possible D match to TRBD1 (5 bases). CDR1 is LNHNV and CDR2 is YYDKDF in the germline V gene (reference sequence). The germline V and J ends were trimmed by 0 bases and 4 bases, with 10 bases remaining between them. CDR3 length equals 14 residues. CDR3: CATSRDRQKYEQYF. CDR3 DNA sequence: TGTGCCACCAGCAGAGATCGACAGAAGTACGAGCAGTACTTC.

V and J are TRBV14 and TRBJ1-1; no clear D. Germline V lookup: CDR1 SGHDN, CDR2 FVKESK. The V end was cut by 3 bases, the J end by 5 bases, with 7 bases between. This CDR3 region has 12 residues. CDR3 DNA sequence: TGTGCCAGCAGCCAGCCGGGAACTGAAGCTTTCTTT. This gives the protein CASSQPGTEAFF.

V usage is TRBV4-3 and J usage is TRBJ2-7, with TRBD2 as a possible D gene (5 bases). The V end was cut by 0 bases, the J end by 4 bases, with 22 bases between. From germline, CDR1 is LGHNA and CDR2 YSLEER. The CDR3 is made up of 18 amino acids. The CDR3 sequence: CASSQDFPGSQSRYEQYF. The CDR3 DNA sequence: TGCGCCAGCAGCCAAGATTTCCCGGGGAGTCAGTCACGGTACGAGCAGTACTTC.

This sequence joins TRBV4-1 and TRBJ2-7; D not resolved. The CDR3 is made up of 14 amino acids. Deletions cut 1 base from V and 0 bases from J, with 7 bases between. Germline V gives CDR1 MGHRA, CDR2 YSYEKL. The CDR3, as DNA: TGCGCCAGCAGCCAAGGTACAAACTCCTACGAGCAGTACTTC. The encoded protein is CASSQGTNSYEQYF.

The chain joins TRBV2 to TRBJ2-1, with a tentative D call TRBD2 (6 bases). The CDR3 has 14 residues. Looked up from germline, CDR1 is SNHLY and CDR2 is FYNNEI. The germline V and J ends were trimmed by 6 bases and 4 bases, with 13 bases remaining between them. CDR3 region: CASRHAGIYNEQFF. The CDR3 region has the DNA TGTGCCAGCAGGCATGCGGGAATTTACAATGAGCAGTTCTTC.

The chain is built from TRBV14 and TRBJ1-4; possibly TRBD1 for D (6 bases). CDR1 is SGHDN, CDR2 FVKESK, per germline. The CDR3 runs to 18 residues. Trimming removed 0 bases at V and 4 bases at J, with 18 bases between. The CDR3 DNA reads as TGTGCCAGCAGCCAAGATGAGGCAGGGGCCCGGATTAATGAAAAACTGTTTTTT. It specifies CASSQDEAGARINEKLFF.

This chain uses TRBV5-1 with TRBJ1-4; tentatively, D is TRBD1 (6 bases). CDR3 length: 18 amino acids. The germline V gene has CDR1 SGHRS and CDR2 YFSETQ. V was pared by 1 base and J by 7 bases, with 23 bases between. The CDR3 spells CASSLWTGQNSAGEKLFF. The DNA for the CDR3 is TGCGCCAGCAGCTTGTGGACGGGACAAAACTCCGCGGGTGAAAAACTGTTTTTT.

The chain combines TRBV19 with TRBJ1-2, with D perhaps TRBD1 (6 bases). This CDR3 has 14 amino acids. V lost 4 bases to trimming and J lost 5 bases, with 14 bases between them. The germline V gene encodes CDR1 LNHDA and CDR2 SQIVND (reference sequence). The CDR3 loop is CASSTDRPGYGYTF. The CDR3 nucleotides read TGTGCCAGTAGTACCGACAGGCCGGGTTATGGCTACACCTTC.

The rearrangement joins TRBV9 to TRBJ1-5, with no clear D. The CDR3 covers 14 residues. CDR1 and CDR2 (germline): SGDLS, YYNGEE. The V end lost 3 bases, the J end lost 3 bases, and 10 bases lay between the germline ends. The CDR3: CASSASEYNQPQHF. CDR3 DNA: TGTGCCAGCAGCGCGTCCGAGTACAATCAGCCCCAGCATTTT.

The CDR3, as DNA: TGTGCCAGCAGTCTAGCTCCGGGACAGGGGCTCTATGGCTACACCTTC. It specifies CASSLAPGQGLYGYTF. The gene calls are TRBV28 and TRBJ1-2, with 10 bases fitting TRBD1. This CDR3 has 16 amino acids. V dropped 5 bases and J dropped 4; count of bases not matched to a gene: 10. Germline CDR1 and CDR2: MDHEN and SYDVKM.